These 30 T cell receptor beta chains share one sample of origin, sequenced in a study of human T cells and chemical hapten exposure. TCRdb processed the RACE reads anew with MiXCR; each CDR3 protein has one entry. The table lists about 110,000 distinct CDR3 sequences, approximately 8.8% of them singletons. Regarding time point: patch test 2, 6 weeks after DPC sensitization. The sample's treatment: therapeutic diphenylcyclopropenone sensitization with weekly scalp DPC. The material was whole blood, obtained in connection with sensitization to the hapten diphenylcyclopropenone (DPC). These TCRs come from a woman aged 40 to 49 with alopecia areata. Some clones in this sample may be carry-over from other donors' samples.

This clonotype was counted many times. The chain uses TRBV7-6 and TRBJ1-2, with 9 positions matching TRBD1. This CDR3 is built from 14 residues. V shed 5 bases, J shed 6 bases, and the junction held 7 bases outside the gene matches. CDR1 SGHVS and CDR2 FNYEAQ come from the germline V gene. The CDR3 DNA is TGTGCCAGCAGCCCCATAACAGGGGGCAATGGCTACACCTTC. This encodes CASSPITGGNGYTF.

This clonotype came up a few times. This rearrangement joins TRBV20-1 to TRBJ1-5, with 10 bases lining up with TRBD1. Germline V gene sequence: CDR1 DFQATT, CDR2 SNEGSKA (reference sequence). The CDR3 runs 19 residues. Unmatched junction bases numbered 17, after V lost 6 bases and J lost 0 bases. The CDR3 sequence: CSANFVPGQGSFSNQPQHF. CDR3 nucleotides: TGCAGTGCAAACTTTGTTCCGGGACAGGGGAGTTTTAGCAATCAGCCCCAGCATTTT.

This clonotype was seen many times. This chain links TRBV19 with TRBJ2-7; no reliable D call. V was cut by 3 bases and J by 0 bases, with 9 bases left in between. The CDR3 runs to 14 residues. CDR1 LNHDA and CDR2 SQIVND come from the germline V gene (reference sequence). Here the CDR3 reads CASSISSSSYEQYF. The CDR3 coding sequence is TGTGCCAGTAGTATCTCGTCCAGCTCCTACGAGCAGTACTTC.

This clonotype showed up just a few times. V is TRBV11-2 and J is TRBJ1-1, with unresolved D. V was trimmed by 4 bases and J by 0 bases, leaving 21 bases between them. CDR3 length: 18 amino acids. The germline CDR1 and CDR2 sequences are SGHAT and FQNNGV. The CDR3 here is CASSSGDVGVSLNTEAFF. The CDR3 nucleotides are TGTGCCAGCAGCTCCGGTGATGTAGGAGTGTCCTTGAACACTGAAGCTTTCTTT. Full variable domain (outside the CDR3, taken from reference TRBV11-2 and TRBJ1-1): EAGVAQSPRYKIIEKRQSVAFWCNPISGHATLYWYQQILGQGPKLLIQFQNNGVVDDSQLPKDRFSAERLKGVDSTLKIQPAKLEDSAVYLCASSSGDVGVSLNTEAFFGQGTRLTVV.

This chain uses TRBV24-1 with TRBJ2-1; 10 positions match TRBD1. With V trimmed by 4 bases and J by 4 bases, 6 bases remained unmatched. This CDR3 region has 16 residues. CDR1 is KGHDR and CDR2 is SFDVKD in the germline V gene. The CDR3 sequence is CATSEGTGDGYNEQFF. The CDR3 DNA is TGTGCCACCAGTGAGGGGACAGGGGATGGGTACAATGAGCAGTTCTTC.

The chain combines TRBV6-6 with TRBJ2-5; no reliable D call. Germline CDR1 is MNHNY and CDR2 is SVGAGI (reference sequence). V lost 7 bases and J lost 1, with 13 bases in between. This CDR3 spans 14 amino acids. The DNA for the CDR3 is TGTGCCAGCATGCCTCGTCAGCTCCAAGAGACCCAGTACTTC. Encoded protein: CASMPRQLQETQYF.

The chain uses TRBV3-2 and TRBJ2-1; the D call of TRBD2 is as the table states it, not checked on the DNA. TRBV3-2 is marked as a pseudogene. This CDR3 spans 16 amino acids. CDR3 sequence: CASSQETIIGPDEQFF. As DNA, the CDR3 is TGTGCCAGCAGCCAAGAAACTATAATCGGGCCGGATGAGCAGTTCTTC.

This clonotype occurred a few times. The chain joins TRBV29-1 to TRBJ1-1, with 9 bases aligning to TRBD1. The length of the CDR3 is 15 residues. CDR1 is SQVTM, CDR2 ANQGSEA, per germline. V shed 7 bases and J 5 bases; nucleotides not matched to a gene: 14. Here the CDR3 reads CSAEVRDRVGTEAFF. In nucleotides, the CDR3 is TGCAGCGCAGAAGTTCGGGACAGGGTAGGGACTGAAGCTTTCTTT.

This clonotype has ten or more counts. The rearrangement uses TRBV6-2 or TRBV6-3 and TRBJ2-1; TRBD2 matches 9 bases. Germline CDR1 is MNHEY and CDR2 is SVGEGT. V lost 6 bases, J lost 5 bases, and 2 bases stayed unmatched. The CDR3 sequence is 13 residues long. CDR3 coding DNA: TGTGCCAGCAGGGCTAGCGGGGACAATGAGCAGTTCTTC. The encoded protein is CASRASGDNEQFF.

This chain uses TRBV18 with TRBJ2-1; D remains ambiguous. Germline V CDR1 and CDR2: KGHSH, LQKENI. V was pared by 3 bases and J by 0 bases, with 9 bases between. The CDR3 runs to 15 residues. The CDR3 loop is CASSPGMNSYNEQFF. CDR3 nucleotide sequence: TGTGCCAGCTCACCGGGGATGAACTCCTACAATGAGCAGTTCTTC.

This clonotype was picked up many times. The chain is built from TRBV12-3 or TRBV12-4 and TRBJ1-4; no firm D call. CDR3 size: 13 residues. V lost 4 bases and J lost 4, with 7 bases in between. Here the CDR3 reads CASSSWGNEKLFF. DNA of the CDR3: TGTGCCAGCAGTTCTTGGGGTAATGAAAAACTGTTTTTT.

This clonotype was picked up many times. This chain uses TRBV6-5 with TRBJ2-7, with D tentatively TRBD2 (5 bases). This CDR3 is 13 amino acids long. With 2 bases removed from V and 6 bases from J, the gap between germline ends came to 11 bases. The V gene's germline CDR1 is MNHEY and CDR2 SVGAGI. The CDR3 DNA follows: TGTGCCAGCAGTTACGGTCGCGAGGGCGAGCAGTACTTC. Translated, it gives CASSYGREGEQYF.

To note about this clonotype: A much larger clone lies one base from this, so it may be a read error. A read error is likely, as this CDR3 ends without the conserved phenylalanine or tryptophan. This chain joins TRBV7-2 and TRBJ2-7, with 13 bases matching TRBD2. The germline gives CDR1 SGHTA, CDR2 FQGNSA. V shed 8 bases, J shed 5 bases, and the junction held 12 bases outside the gene matches. There are 16 residues in the CDR3. Here the CDR3 DNA reads TGTGCCAGCCGACTAGGACTAGCGGGGGAGAGCGACGAGCAGTACTAC. It specifies CASRLGLAGESDEQYY.

This rearrangement joins TRBV29-1 to TRBJ1-2; perhaps TRBD1 as D (6 bases). In germline, CDR1 is SQVTM, CDR2 ANQGSEA. The V end lost 3 bases, the J end lost 8 bases, and 13 bases lay between the germline ends. The CDR3 contains 12 residues. In nucleotides, the CDR3 is TGCAGCGTTGAGACCCAGGGGAGGGGCTACACCTTC. Translating it yields CSVETQGRGYTF.

This clonotype was seen many times. The CDR3 reads CASSLGGTERNQPQHF. CDR3 nucleotides: TGCGCCAGCAGCTTGGGCGGGACAGAACGCAATCAGCCCCAGCATTTT. The chain has TRBV5-1 and TRBJ1-5, with 7 bases lining up with TRBD1. The J segment lost 2 bases and the V segment lost 0 bases, leaving 5 bases of the junction unmatched. The CDR3 sequence is 16 residues long. The germline CDR1 and CDR2 sequences are SGHRS and YFSETQ. Variable domain in full (rest from reference TRBV5-1 and TRBJ1-5): KAGVTQTPRYLIKTRGQQVTLSCSPISGHRSVSWYQQTPGQGLQFLFEYFSETQRNKGNFPGRFSGRQFSNSRSEMNVSTLELGDSALYLCASSLGGTERNQPQHFGDGTRLSIL.

This clonotype came up a few times. The rearrangement links TRBV12-3 or TRBV12-4 to TRBJ2-7; TRBD1 aligns across 11 bases. V shed 2 bases, J shed 6 bases, and the junction held 6 bases outside the gene matches. CDR3 length equals 15 residues. The CDR3 DNA sequence: TGTGCCAGCAGTTTAAGGACAGGGGGCTCGACCGAGCAGTACTTC. Protein product: CASSLRTGGSTEQYF.

This rearrangement joins TRBV5-4 to TRBJ1-1, with unresolved D. This CDR3 comprises 13 residues. Trimming cost V 4 bases and J 1 base, with 8 bases left between them. The germline V gene has CDR1 SGHNT and CDR2 YYREEE (reference sequence). CDR3: CASSPVSNTEAFF. The CDR3 DNA sequence: TGTGCCAGCAGCCCGGTTTCGAACACTGAAGCTTTCTTT.

This clonotype occurred many times. The chain links TRBV7-2 to TRBJ1-6, with TRBD1 as a possible D gene (5 bases). Deletions cut 1 base from V and 7 bases from J, with 11 bases between. Germline values: CDR1 SGHTA, CDR2 FQGNSA. This CDR3 is built from 15 residues. The CDR3 bases are TGTGCCAGCAGCTTAGAGGCAGGGTACAATTCACCCCTCCACTTT. Its protein product is CASSLEAGYNSPLHF.

There are a few counts of this clonotype. The rearrangement links TRBV29-1 to TRBJ2-1, with D unclear. The germline gives CDR1 SQVTM, CDR2 ANQGSEA. This CDR3 spans 11 amino acids. V shed 7 bases and J shed 9 bases, with 13 bases lying between them. The CDR3 coding sequence is TGCAGCGAAGGCGGTTCTAGTGAGCAGTTCTTC. Translation gives CSEGGSSEQFF.

The rearrangement uses TRBV4-3 and TRBJ2-7, with 8 bases matching TRBD1. The CDR3 runs 15 residues. CDR1 and CDR2 from the germline V gene are LGHNA and YSLEER. Unmatched junction bases numbered 4, after V lost 0 bases and J lost 3 bases. CDR3 in DNA: TGCGCCAGCAGCCAAGAAGGGACAGGATACTACGAGCAGTACTTC. As protein: CASSQEGTGYYEQYF.

Only a few counts were recorded for this clonotype. The gene calls are TRBV6-2 or TRBV6-3 and TRBJ2-7; possible D gene TRBD1, 6 bases. CDR1 is MNHEY, CDR2 SVGEGT, per germline. Deletions cut 5 bases from V and 5 bases from J, with 16 bases between. CDR3 length: 14 amino acids. The CDR3 is CASSPHAGENEQYF. In nucleotides, the CDR3 is TGTGCCAGCAGTCCGCACGCAGGGGAGAACGAGCAGTACTTC.

Regarding this clonotype: The junction shows a germline mismatch at one end, possibly a read error. The chain recombines TRBV7-7 with TRBJ2-7; possibly TRBD2 for D (6 bases). This CDR3 contains 14 residues. The germline V gene encodes CDR1 SSHAT and CDR2 FNYEAQ (reference sequence). CDR3 nucleotides: TGTGCTAGCAGCTTATTTGCGGGGAGCAACGAGCAGTACTTC. Amino acids: CASSLFAGSNEQYF. Variable domain in full (rest from reference TRBV7-7 and TRBJ2-7): GAGVSQSPRYKVTKRGQDVTLRCDPISSHATLYWYQQALGQGPEFLTYFNYEAQPDKSGLPSDRFSAERPEGSISTLTIQRTEQRDSAMYRCASSLFAGSNEQYFGPGTRLTVT.

The chain couples TRBV3-1 to TRBJ2-5; 8 nucleotides align to TRBD2. V shed 1 base, J shed 9 bases, and the junction held 10 bases outside the gene matches. The germline V gene encodes CDR1 LGHDT and CDR2 YNNKEL (reference sequence). The CDR3 runs 15 residues. As DNA, the CDR3 is TGTGCCAGCAGCCAAGCGTCTAGCGGGTTAGGGTCCCAGTACTTC. Protein sequence: CASSQASSGLGSQYF.

This rearrangement joins TRBV29-1 to TRBJ1-1; 7 bases align to TRBD1. V dropped 4 bases and J dropped 3; count of bases not matched to a gene: 11. The CDR3 is made up of 15 amino acids. Germline V gene sequence: CDR1 SQVTM, CDR2 ANQGSEA. The CDR3, as DNA: TGCAGCGTTGTGGGACAGTCTATCAGAGACACTGAAGCTTTCTTT. This encodes CSVVGQSIRDTEAFF.

This clonotype was seen repeatedly, ten times or more. The rearrangement links TRBV5-4 to TRBJ2-4; D may be TRBD1 or TRBD2 (5 bases each). From germline, CDR1 is SGHNT and CDR2 YYREEE (reference sequence). This CDR3 has 15 residues. Trimming cost V 0 bases and J 1 base, with 8 bases left between them. The CDR3, as DNA: TGTGCCAGCAGCTTGGCATGGGGGGCCAAAAACATTCAGTACTTC. This encodes CASSLAWGAKNIQYF. The variable domain in full, completed from reference TRBV5-4 and TRBJ2-4, reads ETGVTQSPTHLIKTRGQQVTLRCSSQSGHNTVSWYQQALGQGPQFIFQYYREEENGRGNFPPRFSGLQFPNYSSELNVNALELDDSALYLCASSLAWGAKNIQYFGAGTRLSVL.

In this sample, this clonotype turned up many times. For the CDR3, the DNA is TGTGCCAGCAGTTTATGGGGGGGTTGGGACACCGGGGAGCTGTTTTTT. It codes for CASSLWGGWDTGELFF. V and J are TRBV27 and TRBJ2-2; 7 positions match TRBD2. In germline, CDR1 is MNHEY, CDR2 SMNVEV (reference sequence). The V segment lost 1 base and the J segment 3 bases; nucleotides outside the gene matches: 5. This CDR3 is 16 amino acids long.

The table lists this clonotype with many counts. V is TRBV2 and J is TRBJ2-1; D is ambiguous. Germline V gene sequence: CDR1 SNHLY, CDR2 FYNNEI. This CDR3 spans 12 amino acids. Deletions cut 1 base from V and 5 bases from J, with 3 bases between. The CDR3 region has the DNA TGTGCCAGCAGTGAAGATCACAATGAGCAGTTCTTC. It yields the protein CASSEDHNEQFF.

This clonotype appeared a few times. The chain combines TRBV4-3 with TRBJ1-5; TRBD1 aligns across 8 bases. The CDR3 covers 15 residues. V gave up 4 bases and J gave up 7 bases; unmatched junction bases: 9. Germline V gives CDR1 LGHNA, CDR2 YSLEER. This CDR3 is CASSRNGQGGQPQHF. As DNA, the CDR3 is TGCGCCAGCAGCCGTAATGGACAGGGCGGGCAGCCCCAGCATTTT.

This chain connects TRBV30 to TRBJ1-3; D is perhaps TRBD1 (5 bases). The CDR3 is made up of 12 amino acids. V was cut by 1 base and J by 4 bases, with 5 bases left in between. Germline CDR1 is GTSNPN and CDR2 is SVGIG (reference sequence). The CDR3 here is CAWSEGGNTIYF. For the CDR3, the DNA is TGTGCCTGGAGTGAGGGGGGAAACACCATATATTTT. Drawing the rest from reference TRBV30 and TRBJ1-3, the complete variable domain is SQTIHQWPATLVQPVGSPLSLECTVEGTSNPNLYWYRQAAGRGLQLLFYSVGIGQISSEVPQNLSASRPQDRQFILSSKKLLLSDSGFYLCAWSEGGNTIYFGEGSWLTVV.

This clonotype was detected ten times or more. The chain recombines TRBV4-1 with TRBJ2-1; possibly TRBD2 for D (5 bases). From germline, CDR1 is MGHRA and CDR2 YSYEKL. Trimming shortened V by 0 bases and J by 4 bases, and 7 bases separated the two germline ends. This CDR3 spans 14 amino acids. CDR3 in DNA: TGCGCCAGCAGCCAAGAAACGGGGTACAATGAGCAGTTCTTC. Translated: CASSQETGYNEQFF.